Following are 28 T cell receptor beta chains from one sample sequenced in a study of blood T cell repertoires in COVID-19. Sequenced by immunoSEQ multiplex PCR; TCRdb stores in-frame clones only, minus some. The repertoire holds some 330,000 clones, approximately 92% seen once, with less than 20% in the top ten. Sequencing was performed on PBMCs or T cells enriched from blood (not recorded which). Every receptor here comes from a woman aged 25 to 39 who had recovered from COVID-19.

The chain uses TRBV4-1 and TRBJ1-5; TRBD1 might be the D (5 bases). This CDR3 contains 17 residues. V lost 4 bases to trimming and J lost 0 bases, with 16 bases between them. Germline loops: CDR1 MGHRA, CDR2 YSYEKL. The CDR3 DNA follows: TGCGCCAGCAGCCCACTTGGGGGGTTGGGTAGCAATCAGCCCCAGCATTTT. It specifies CASSPLGGLGSNQPQHF.

The rearrangement links TRBV5-5 to TRBJ1-2, with 9 nucleotides matching TRBD1. Germline V gives CDR1 SGHKS, CDR2 YYEKEE (reference sequence). Trimming cost V 4 bases and J 7 bases; bases outside gene matches: 11. CDR3 size: 15 residues. The CDR3 sequence: CASSHPAGDRVGYTF. Written as DNA, the CDR3 is TGTGCCAGCAGCCACCCGGCTGGGGACAGGGTTGGCTACACCTTC.

The chain is built from TRBV19 and TRBJ2-5, with D possibly TRBD1 on 6 matching bases. Germline V gene sequence: CDR1 LNHDA, CDR2 SQIVND (reference sequence). This CDR3 comprises 14 residues. Deletions cut 1 base from V and 7 bases from J, with 13 bases between. CDR3 protein: CASSIVGGSGTQYF. CDR3 nucleotide sequence: TGTGCCAGTAGTATAGTTGGGGGCTCAGGGACCCAGTACTTC.

This clone was counted only a few times. The V gene is TRBV30, the J gene TRBJ1-2; TRBD1 aligns across 9 bases. The CDR3 runs 14 residues. CDR1 and CDR2 from the germline V gene are GTSNPN and SVGIG (reference sequence). The trim removed 2 bases at V and 5 bases at J, leaving 6 bases unmatched. In nucleotides, the CDR3 is TGTGCCTGGAGTAGAGACAGGGGGGGGTATGGCTACACCTTC. Encoded protein: CAWSRDRGGYGYTF.

This clone was observed a single time. The chain uses TRBV3-1 (or the pseudogene TRBV3-2) and TRBJ1-1; weak D call: TRBD1 (5 bases). V lost 5 bases and J 4 bases, leaving 17 bases between the germline ends. Germline V gene data show CDR1 as LGHDT and CDR2 as YNNKEL (reference sequence). This CDR3 contains 15 residues. The CDR3 region has the DNA TGTGCCAGCAGCTTCTTTGGGGGGTGGAGCACTGAAGCTTTCTTT. Amino acids: CASSFFGGWSTEAFF.

This chain joins TRBV25-1 and TRBJ1-1, with D maybe TRBD1 (6 bases). Trimming removed 8 bases from V and 4 bases from J, with 8 bases in between. The V gene's germline CDR1 is MGHDK and CDR2 SYGVNS. This CDR3 has 11 residues. The CDR3 is CASSRGTEAFF. In DNA form, the CDR3 reads TGTGCCAGCTCCAGGGGCACTGAAGCTTTCTTT.

The genes are TRBV15 and TRBJ1-3, with TRBD1 as a possible D gene (5 bases). CDR1 LNHNV and CDR2 YYDKDF come from the germline V gene (reference sequence). CDR3 size: 17 residues. Trimming removed 0 bases from V and 0 bases from J, with 12 bases in between. The CDR3 reads CATSRDTWGDSGNTIYF. The CDR3 bases are TGTGCCACCAGCAGAGATACGTGGGGGGACTCTGGAAACACCATATATTTT.

This clone was detected only once. The chain is built from TRBV5-1 and TRBJ2-7; 7 bases line up with TRBD1. V lost 4 bases, J lost 2 bases, and 9 bases stayed unmatched. Germline-derived CDR1 and CDR2 are SGHRS and YFSETQ. This CDR3 has 15 residues. The chain's CDR3 is CASSNRQGVAYEQYF. Here the CDR3 DNA reads TGCGCCAGCAGCAATAGACAGGGAGTCGCCTACGAGCAGTACTTC.

This chain uses TRBV7-8 with TRBJ2-7, with TRBD1 matching 10 bases. Trimming took 7 bases from V and 4 from J; bases not matched to a gene: 10. This CDR3 spans 15 amino acids. Per germline, CDR1 SGHVS and CDR2 FQNEAQ. CDR3 in amino acids: CASTAGTGVPYEQYF. The DNA of the CDR3 is TGTGCCAGCACCGCCGGGACAGGGGTCCCTTACGAGCAGTACTTC. Based on the CDR3 plus reference TRBV7-8 and TRBJ2-7, the full variable domain is GAGVSQSPRYKVAKRGQDVALRCDPISGHVSLFWYQQALGQGPEFLTYFQNEAQLDKSGLPSDRFFAERPEGSVSTLKIQRTQQEDSAVYLCASTAGTGVPYEQYFGPGTRLTVT.

V is TRBV24-1 and J is TRBJ2-7; D unresolved. CDR1 is KGHDR, CDR2 SFDVKD, per germline. V was pared by 6 bases and J by 0 bases, with 5 bases between. This CDR3 region has 12 residues. CDR3 region: CATSQSSYEQYF. In nucleotides, the CDR3 is TGTGCCACCAGTCAGTCCTCCTACGAGCAGTACTTC.

The V call is TRBV15, the J call TRBJ2-3; TRBD1 matches 7 bases. Trimming removed 5 bases from V and 2 bases from J; junction bases left unmatched: 7. Per germline, CDR1 LNHNV and CDR2 YYDKDF (reference sequence). CDR3 size: 15 residues. The CDR3 protein is CATSARQGYTDTQYF. CDR3 nucleotides: TGTGCCACCAGCGCCCGACAGGGCTACACAGATACGCAGTATTTT. The full variable domain, rest sourced from reference TRBV15 and TRBJ2-3, is DAMVIQNPRYQVTQFGKPVTLSCSQTLNHNVMYWYQQKSSQAPKLLFHYYDKDFNNEADTPDNFQSRRPNTSFCFLDIRSPGLGDTAMYLCATSARQGYTDTQYFGPGTRLTVL.

This clone has just a few counts. The V and J genes are TRBV2 and TRBJ1-6; no reliable D call. CDR3 size: 17 residues. Trimming cost V 1 base and J 7 bases, with 17 bases left between them. Per the germline V gene, CDR1 is SNHLY and CDR2 is FYNNEI. CDR3 DNA: TGTGCCAGCAGTGAAGGTCCCATCGGTCTACGGAATTCACCCCTCCACTTT. It specifies CASSEGPIGLRNSPLHF.

This clone was counted a single time. CDR3 coding DNA: TGCAGCACCTGGGGACAGGGACATGGCTACACCTTC. Its protein is CSTWGQGHGYTF. This sequence joins TRBV29-1 and TRBJ1-2, with 9 bases fitting TRBD1. The CDR3 length is 12 residues. V shed 8 bases and J 6 bases; nucleotides not matched to a gene: 7. Per the germline V gene, CDR1 is SQVTM and CDR2 is ANQGSEA.

The chain recombines TRBV27 with TRBJ2-5; 7 bases match TRBD1. The germline V gene has CDR1 MNHEY and CDR2 SMNVEV (reference sequence). V gave up 5 bases and J gave up 5 bases; unmatched junction bases: 8. The CDR3 is made up of 14 amino acids. As DNA, the CDR3 is TGTGCCAGCAGTCGCAGGGACAGAAAGGAGACCCAGTACTTC. Translating gives CASSRRDRKETQYF.

A remark on this clone: Other DNA sequences within the sample encode an identical CDR3. This chain connects TRBV5-1 to TRBJ2-5, with 7 bases aligning to TRBD1. The CDR3 loop spans 13 amino acids. Per germline, CDR1 SGHRS and CDR2 YFSETQ. The V and J ends lost 0 bases and 4 bases, in that order; junction bases with no gene match: 0. The DNA for the CDR3 is TGCGCCAGCAGCTTGGACAGGGGAGAGACCCAGTACTTC. The encoded protein is CASSLDRGETQYF. Full variable domain (rest looked up from reference TRBV5-1 and TRBJ2-5): KAGVTQTPRYLIKTRGQQVTLSCSPISGHRSVSWYQQTPGQGLQFLFEYFSETQRNKGNFPGRFSGRQFSNSRSEMNVSTLELGDSALYLCASSLDRGETQYFGPGTRLLVL.

The J gene is TRBJ1-6, the V gene TRBV2; 10 bases map to TRBD1. The CDR3 is 18 amino acids. Germline trimming cut 6 bases from V and 0 bases from J; bases unmatched to any gene: 8. Germline lookup yields CDR1 SNHLY and CDR2 FYNNEI. The CDR3 sequence: CASRYRTGGSSYNSPLHF. The CDR3 nucleotides read TGTGCCAGCAGATACCGGACAGGGGGAAGCTCCTATAATTCACCCCTCCACTTT.

This chain connects TRBV28 to TRBJ1-5; no clear D. Germline CDR1 is MDHEN and CDR2 is SYDVKM. The CDR3 is 15 residues long. V shed 7 bases and J shed 1 base, with 14 bases lying between them. DNA of the CDR3: TGTGCCAGCAACAAGTTTTTCCAGAGCAATCAGCCCCAGCATTTT. Translation: CASNKFFQSNQPQHF.

This chain uses TRBV4-3 with TRBJ2-5; D not resolved. Germline values: CDR1 LGHNA, CDR2 YSLEER. V lost 1 base and J lost 1, with 7 bases in between. The CDR3 spans 14 residues. CDR3 DNA: TGCGCCAGCAGCCAAGGTCCTCTCCAAGAGACCCAGTACTTC. This translates into CASSQGPLQETQYF.

This chain uses TRBV7-8 with TRBJ2-1, with TRBD2 as a possible D gene (6 bases). With 5 bases removed from V and 2 bases from J, the gap between germline ends came to 13 bases. Germline loops: CDR1 SGHVS, CDR2 FQNEAQ. The CDR3 contains 15 residues. The CDR3 region is CASSQPGTAYNEQFF. The DNA for the CDR3 is TGTGCCAGCAGCCAACCGGGGACTGCCTACAATGAGCAGTTCTTC.

This sequence joins TRBV2 and TRBJ1-2; no definite D call. The CDR3 runs to 13 residues. Germline CDR1 and CDR2: SNHLY and FYNNEI. Trimming stripped 3 bases from V and 2 bases from J, with 7 bases between. The chain's CDR3 is CASSDSRNYGYTF. The CDR3 DNA sequence: TGTGCCAGCAGTGATAGCAGAAACTATGGCTACACCTTC.

This clone has a handful of counts. The genes are TRBV9 and TRBJ1-2; TRBD1 matches 7 bases. CDR1 is SGDLS and CDR2 is YYNGEE in the germline V gene. The CDR3 covers 15 residues. With V trimmed by 4 bases and J by 1 base, 7 bases remained unmatched. CDR3 region: CASSPRQGDNYGYTF. CDR3 DNA: TGTGCCAGCAGCCCCCGACAGGGAGATAACTATGGCTACACCTTC. Together with reference TRBV9 and TRBJ1-2, the CDR3 gives the full variable domain: DSGVTQTPKHLITATGQRVTLRCSPRSGDLSVYWYQQSLDQGLQFLIQYYNGEERAKGNILERFSAQQFPDLHSELNLSSLELGDSALYFCASSPRQGDNYGYTFGSGTRLTVV.

CDR3 sequence: CASSEGRGPNQPQHF. In nucleotides, the CDR3 is TGTGCCAGCAGTGAGGGCAGGGGTCCAAATCAGCCCCAGCATTTT. This chain connects TRBV2 to TRBJ1-5; possibly TRBD1 for D (6 bases). There are 15 residues in the CDR3. Trimming took 3 bases from V and 4 from J, leaving 13 bases between them. Germline values: CDR1 SNHLY, CDR2 FYNNEI.

About this clone: Its ends do not fully match the called genes, so a read error is possible. At the DNA level, this CDR3 is encoded by other sequences in the same sample as well. The chain employs TRBV18 and TRBJ1-2, with D perhaps matching TRBD1 (5 bases). Germline loops: CDR1 KGHSH, CDR2 LQKENI. The CDR3 extends over 15 amino acids. CDR3: CASSPRGDIPYGYTF. CDR3 bases: TGTGCCAGCTCACCACGGGGGGATATTCCCTATGGCTATACCTTC.

The CDR3 region is CASSYSISAGQGAHEQYF. CDR3 bases: TGTGCCAGCAGTTACTCCATTAGTGCGGGACAGGGGGCTCACGAGCAGTACTTC. The chain carries TRBV6-2 or TRBV6-3 and TRBJ2-7; TRBD1 agrees at 12 bases. The germline V gene encodes CDR1 MNHEY and CDR2 SVGEGT. The CDR3 is made up of 18 amino acids. J gave up 5 bases and V 0 bases, and 11 bases lay outside the gene matches.

This chain uses TRBV30 with TRBJ2-7; 7 nucleotides align to TRBD2. Germline V CDR1 and CDR2: GTSNPN, SVGIG (reference sequence). Trimming cost V 1 base and J 2 bases; bases outside gene matches: 2. The CDR3 covers 13 residues. CDR3 bases: TGTGCCTGGAGTGGACGGGAGGCCTACGAGCAGTACTTC. Protein sequence: CAWSGREAYEQYF.

The gene calls are TRBV24-1 and TRBJ2-3; D not resolved. Germline CDR1 KGHDR, CDR2 SFDVKD. This CDR3 has 12 amino acids. V was pared by 8 bases and J by 2 bases, with 7 bases between. The CDR3 DNA follows: TGTGCCACCAACTCCAACACAGATACGCAGTATTTT. It encodes CATNSNTDTQYF.

The chain carries TRBV12-3 or TRBV12-4 and TRBJ1-6; the D is unclear. Trimming removed 4 bases from V and 11 bases from J, with 9 bases in between. CDR3 length: 12 residues. CDR3 amino acids: CASSSLGTPLHF. The CDR3 bases are TGTGCCAGCAGTTCCTTGGGCACACCCCTCCACTTT.

The chain joins TRBV12-3 or TRBV12-4 to TRBJ2-7, with D hard to call. CDR3 size: 11 residues. V dropped 3 bases and J dropped 5 bases, with 5 bases sitting between them. The CDR3 here is CASSFGHEQYF. The CDR3 nucleotides read TGTGCCAGCAGTTTTGGGCACGAGCAGTACTTC.